This passage covers 32 T cell receptor beta chains from one sample sequenced in a study of T cells after yellow fever vaccination. MiXCR, applied by TCRdb to the 5' RACE reads, yields one record per CDR3 protein. The table has 100,000 to 150,000 distinct CDR3 sequences, more than 6% seen once. The sample here was CD4+ T cells sorted from PBMCs, taken approximately 11 days after the first yellow fever vaccination. Every receptor here comes from a man aged 18-30 years who received the YFV17D yellow fever vaccine.

This clonotype was counted at least ten times. This sequence joins TRBV12-3 or TRBV12-4 and TRBJ2-2; D gene unclear. The CDR3 length is 16 residues. V lost 6 bases, J lost 1 base, and 15 bases lay in between. DNA for the CDR3: TGTGCCAGCAGCCGGGCCCGAATACTGAACACCGGGGAGCTGTTTTTT. This gives the protein CASSRARILNTGELFF.

CDR3 residues: CASSHNQPQHF. CDR3 in DNA: TGTGCCAGCAGTCATAATCAGCCCCAGCATTTT. This chain links TRBV28 with TRBJ1-5; D is ambiguous. Germline V gene data show CDR1 as MDHEN and CDR2 as SYDVKM. CDR3 length: 11 residues. V lost 5 bases to trimming and J lost 4 bases, with 3 bases between them.

In its sample, this clonotype was seen many times. The CDR3 protein is CASSPRDRGTYNEQFF. CDR3 in DNA: TGTGCCAGCAGTCCCCGAGACAGGGGAACCTACAATGAGCAGTTCTTC. The chain employs TRBV12-3 or TRBV12-4 and TRBJ2-1, with 8 bases that match TRBD1. The CDR3 runs 16 residues. Trimming took 5 bases from V and 2 from J; bases not matched to a gene: 8.

This clonotype was observed many times. This sequence joins TRBV20-1 and TRBJ2-5; TRBD2 aligns across 9 bases. Germline V gene data show CDR1 as DFQATT and CDR2 as SNEGSKA (reference sequence). Losses at the gene ends were 3 bases for V and 3 bases for J; bases not matched to a gene: 5. The CDR3 extends over 14 amino acids. The CDR3 loop reads CSARAGGPKETQYF. The CDR3 bases are TGCAGTGCTAGGGCGGGGGGGCCCAAAGAGACCCAGTACTTC.

Many counts were recorded for this clonotype. The rearrangement joins TRBV4-1 to TRBJ2-2; perhaps TRBD2 as D (6 bases). This CDR3 contains 14 residues. Trimming took 0 bases from V and 6 from J, leaving 8 bases between them. Germline assignment: CDR1 MGHRA and CDR2 YSYEKL. In DNA form, the CDR3 reads TGCGCCAGCAGCCAAGATCGCGGGGCCGGGGAGCTGTTTTTT. Residues: CASSQDRGAGELFF.

This clonotype was observed at least ten times. The chain couples TRBV6-6 to TRBJ1-2, with D possibly matching TRBD1 (5 bases). Per germline, CDR1 MNHNY and CDR2 SVGAGI (reference sequence). V was shortened by 7 bases and J by 8 bases, with 17 bases between the two germline ends. CDR3 size: 13 residues. The CDR3 region is CASIESRVRGYTF. Written as DNA, the CDR3 is TGTGCCAGCATCGAGAGCAGGGTGCGAGGCTACACCTTC.

In its sample, this clonotype was seen many times. V usage is TRBV6-1 and J usage is TRBJ1-2, with 9 positions matching TRBD1. Per the germline V gene, CDR1 is MNHNS and CDR2 is SASEGT. This CDR3 is 17 amino acids long. V lost 0 bases to trimming and J lost 8 bases; unmatched junction nucleotides: 13. Written as DNA, the CDR3 is TGTGCCAGCAGTGAAGCCCACACCGGGACAGGGATCGGGGGCTACACCTTC. Amino acids: CASSEAHTGTGIGGYTF.

This clonotype was seen repeatedly, ten times or more. The chain carries TRBV4-3 and TRBJ2-7, with D perhaps matching TRBD1 (6 bases). V shed 4 bases and J shed 1 base, with 17 bases lying between them. Looked up from germline, CDR1 is LGHNA and CDR2 is YSLEER. This CDR3 has 16 residues. CDR3 protein: CASSRHLQGRSYEQYF. The CDR3, as DNA: TGCGCCAGCAGCCGGCACCTACAGGGACGGTCCTACGAGCAGTACTTC.

Regarding this clonotype: A much larger clone sits a single nucleotide away, making a read error possible. The chain has TRBV6-5 and TRBJ1-5; a weak D match, TRBD1 (6 bases). The CDR3 consists of 16 residues. Trimming shortened V by 4 bases and J by 1 base, and 14 bases separated the two germline ends. Per germline, CDR1 MNHEY and CDR2 SVGAGI. CDR3 residues: CASSSRTAKSNQPQHF. The CDR3 nucleotides read TGTGCCAGCAGTTCCAGGACAGCGAAAAGCAATCAGCCCCAGCATTTT.

This clonotype occurred many times. A read error may account for a junction end that differs from germline. The chain combines TRBV4-2 with TRBJ1-4; D remains ambiguous. The CDR3 spans 16 residues. Per germline, CDR1 LGHNA and CDR2 YNFKEQ. The CDR3 reads CASIQPARVTNEKLFF. Here the CDR3 DNA reads TGTGCCAGCATCCAACCTGCCCGGGTAACTAATGAAAAACTGTTTTTT.

Sample share makes this clonotype medium-sized. The V and J genes are TRBV7-2 and TRBJ2-5; TRBD2 matches 8 bases. CDR3 length equals 17 residues. V lost 5 bases to trimming and J lost 0 bases; unmatched junction nucleotides: 11. CDR1 is SGHTA, CDR2 FQGNSA, per germline. DNA for the CDR3: TGTGCCAGCAGCCCCCGGGGAGGCGGGGGGTACCAAGAGACCCAGTACTTC. Its translation is CASSPRGGGGYQETQYF.

In this sample, this clonotype turned up a few times. The chain links TRBV12-5 to TRBJ1-2; 7 bases line up with TRBD1. Germline CDR1 reads LGHNT; CDR2 reads FRNRAP. V was pared by 0 bases and J by 8 bases, with 9 bases of the junction left unmatched. CDR3 size: 15 residues. Written as DNA, the CDR3 is TGTGCTAGTGGTTTGGTAGAGGGGGCCTCGGGGGGCTACACCTTC. This encodes CASGLVEGASGGYTF.

This clonotype was counted many times. The chain links TRBV6-5 to TRBJ2-4, with TRBD2 matching over 7 bases. V shed 2 bases, J shed 1 base, and the junction held 5 bases outside the gene matches. CDR3 size: 16 residues. The germline gives CDR1 MNHEY, CDR2 SVGAGI. In nucleotides, the CDR3 is TGTGCCAGCAGTTACGGGGGGAGGGCCGCCAAAAACATTCAGTACTTC. It codes for CASSYGGRAAKNIQYF.

Ten or more counts support this clonotype. The chain recombines TRBV4-1 with TRBJ2-3; no clear D. Germline-derived CDR1 and CDR2 are MGHRA and YSYEKL. The CDR3 covers 15 residues. Trimming cost V 4 bases and J 2 bases, with 13 bases left between them. The CDR3 DNA reads as TGCGCCAGCAGCCGAGGCCCTCAACCCACAGATACGCAGTATTTT. It specifies CASSRGPQPTDTQYF.

In its sample, this clonotype was seen a few times. The rearrangement uses TRBV11-1 and TRBJ1-1; tentatively, D is TRBD1 (6 bases). The CDR3 is 14 amino acids. Trimming left V 5 bases short and J 4 bases short, with 14 bases between. CDR1 and CDR2 from the germline V gene are SGHAT and FQDESV (reference sequence). The CDR3 DNA reads TGTGCCAGCAGCCACCTGGACAGATCCACTGAAGCTTTCTTT. It is translated as CASSHLDRSTEAFF.

This clonotype was detected only a few times. This chain links TRBV25-1 with TRBJ1-2; D is perhaps TRBD1 (6 bases). The CDR3 has 14 amino acids. Per the germline V gene, CDR1 is MGHDK and CDR2 is SYGVNS. Trimming stripped 2 bases from V and 2 bases from J, with 9 bases between. As DNA, the CDR3 is TGTGCCAGCAGTGAAGGGGGCAGCAACTATGGCTACACCTTC. It is translated as CASSEGGSNYGYTF.

The chain couples TRBV19 to TRBJ1-6; D gene unclear. V was clipped by 3 bases and J by 9 bases, with 12 bases between them. Looked up from germline, CDR1 is LNHDA and CDR2 is SQIVND (reference sequence). The CDR3 length is 14 residues. In DNA form, the CDR3 reads TGTGCCAGTAGTATTATAGGGATTCCTTCACCCCTCCACTTT. Translating it yields CASSIIGIPSPLHF.

There are many counts of this clonotype. The gene calls are TRBV11-2 and TRBJ1-5; D gene ambiguous. Per the germline V gene, CDR1 is SGHAT and CDR2 is FQNNGV. This CDR3 is 13 amino acids long. Trimming stripped 5 bases from V and 4 bases from J, with 9 bases between. The CDR3 sequence is CASSREENQPQHF. In DNA form, the CDR3 reads TGTGCCAGCAGCCGTGAGGAGAATCAGCCCCAGCATTTT.

This clonotype was counted many times. This rearrangement joins TRBV29-1 to TRBJ2-5; D perhaps matches TRBD1 (6 bases). The germline V gene encodes CDR1 SQVTM and CDR2 ANQGSEA. The V end was cut by 5 bases, the J end by 5 bases, with 12 bases between. The length of the CDR3 is 12 residues. The CDR3 loop is CSVTQGRETQYF. The CDR3 DNA sequence: TGCAGCGTTACACAGGGTCGGGAGACCCAGTACTTC.

In this sample, this clonotype turned up many times. The chain recombines TRBV18 with TRBJ2-7; 9 positions match TRBD1. The CDR3 runs 15 residues. Trimming removed 2 bases from V and 6 bases from J; junction bases left unmatched: 8. Germline V lookup: CDR1 KGHSH, CDR2 LQKENI. CDR3 amino acids: CASSPYNRGLGEQYF. The CDR3 DNA reads as TGTGCCAGCTCACCATATAACAGGGGGCTGGGCGAGCAGTACTTC.

This clonotype has at least ten counts. The chain carries TRBV11-3 and TRBJ2-2; D is uncertain. The CDR3 consists of 13 residues. Germline CDR1 and CDR2: SGHNT and YENEEA. The V and J ends lost 2 bases and 6 bases respectively, with 7 bases between them. Here the CDR3 reads CASSLQWAGELFF. In DNA, the CDR3 is TGTGCCAGCAGCTTACAATGGGCCGGGGAGCTGTTTTTT. The complete variable domain, with remaining parts taken from reference TRBV11-3 and TRBJ2-2, reads EAGVVQSPRYKIIEKKQPVAFWCNPISGHNTLYWYLQNLGQGPELLIRYENEEAVDDSQLPKDRFSAERLKGVDSTLKIQPAELGDSAVYLCASSLQWAGELFFGEGSRLTVL.

This clonotype has a count of ten or more. V usage is TRBV9 and J usage is TRBJ2-5; no reliable D call. This CDR3 has 14 residues. CDR1 is SGDLS and CDR2 is YYNGEE in the germline V gene. V lost 3 bases and J 4 bases, leaving 13 bases between the germline ends. The CDR3 DNA is TGTGCCAGCAGCGCCAGAGCATCATTAGAGACCCAGTACTTC. This gives the protein CASSARASLETQYF.

This clonotype was counted ten times or more. The gene calls are TRBV7-2 and TRBJ1-6; 10 nucleotides align to TRBD1. V lost 5 bases, J lost 14 bases, and 6 bases stayed unmatched. Per germline, CDR1 SGHTA and CDR2 FQGNSA. The CDR3 is 13 amino acids. In nucleotides, the CDR3 is TGTGCCAGCAGCCAACGGGACAGGGGAACCCTCCACTTT. Residues: CASSQRDRGTLHF.

This clonotype was counted many times. This chain connects TRBV12-3 or TRBV12-4 to TRBJ1-1; no definite D call. This CDR3 has 14 amino acids. V lost 7 bases and J 5 bases, leaving 17 bases between the germline ends. This CDR3 is CASIPRVGGTEAFF. The CDR3 bases are TGTGCCAGCATCCCACGGGTGGGAGGGACTGAAGCTTTCTTT.

DNA of the CDR3: TGTGCCAGCTCACCGGCGGAGACCACTGAAGCTTTCTTT. The encoded protein is CASSPAETTEAFF. The chain joins TRBV18 to TRBJ1-1; D is undetermined. CDR3 length: 13 amino acids. CDR1 and CDR2 (germline): KGHSH, LQKENI. The ends were cut back, 3 bases at V and 4 bases at J, with 9 bases in the middle.

This clonotype has at least ten counts. The rearrangement joins TRBV7-2 to TRBJ2-3; D assignment may be TRBD1 or TRBD2 (6 bases each). Trimming took off 8 bases at V and 4 bases at J, with 10 bases between the two ends. Germline-derived CDR1 and CDR2 are SGHTA and FQGNSA. The CDR3 runs 12 residues. The CDR3 region is CASEGGSDTQYF. The DNA of the CDR3 is TGTGCCAGCGAGGGGGGTTCAGATACGCAGTATTTT.

The CDR3 protein is CAISGTGAVDTGELFF. The CDR3 DNA reads TGTGCCATCAGTGGGACAGGGGCGGTTGACACCGGGGAGCTGTTTTTT. V and J are TRBV10-3 and TRBJ2-2, with 9 bases matching TRBD1. V lost 4 bases and J lost 3; bases outside the gene matches: 6. This CDR3 has 16 amino acids. The V gene's germline CDR1 is ENHRY and CDR2 SYGVKD.

This clonotype has a count of ten or more. This chain joins TRBV12-3 or TRBV12-4 and TRBJ2-3; no clear D gene. The length of the CDR3 is 15 residues. Trimming cost V 6 bases and J 1 base, with 14 bases left between them. CDR3 sequence: CASSPTSWGTDTQYF. Written as DNA, the CDR3 is TGTGCCAGCAGCCCAACATCATGGGGCACAGATACGCAGTATTTT.

This clonotype was found many times. This sequence joins TRBV12-3 or TRBV12-4 and TRBJ2-1, with TRBD1 as a possible D gene (5 bases). V lost 5 bases to trimming and J lost 0 bases, with 11 bases between them. The CDR3 covers 15 residues. CDR3 protein: CASSPRQGSYNEQFF. CDR3 coding DNA: TGTGCCAGCAGTCCCCGGCAGGGCTCCTACAATGAGCAGTTCTTC.

The V call is TRBV5-4, the J call TRBJ2-3; 8 bases match TRBD2. The CDR3 runs 15 residues. The J segment lost 3 bases and the V segment lost 2 bases, leaving 5 bases of the junction unmatched. CDR1 and CDR2 from the germline V gene are SGHNT and YYREEE (reference sequence). CDR3 sequence (DNA): TGTGCCAGCAGCTTCCGGGGGGGCGTGACAGATACGCAGTATTTT. Amino acid sequence: CASSFRGGVTDTQYF. The whole variable domain, filled in from reference TRBV5-4 and TRBJ2-3, reads ETGVTQSPTHLIKTRGQQVTLRCSSQSGHNTVSWYQQALGQGPQFIFQYYREEENGRGNFPPRFSGLQFPNYSSELNVNALELDDSALYLCASSFRGGVTDTQYFGPGTRLTVL.

This clonotype was counted ten times or more. The rearrangement links TRBV7-2 to TRBJ1-5; D gene uncertain. The V end lost 3 bases, the J end lost 6 bases, and 15 bases lay between the germline ends. The CDR3 contains 15 residues. Germline values: CDR1 SGHTA, CDR2 FQGNSA. The CDR3 is CASSFGQVRGQPQHF. DNA for the CDR3: TGTGCCAGCAGCTTTGGGCAGGTTCGGGGTCAGCCCCAGCATTTT.

This clonotype was seen many times. The J gene is TRBJ2-7, the V gene TRBV3-1; D not resolved. CDR1 and CDR2 from the germline V gene are LGHDT and YNNKEL (reference sequence). The CDR3 contains 13 residues. The V end was cut by 2 bases, the J end by 3 bases, with 8 bases between. The DNA of the CDR3 is TGTGCCAGCAGCCAAAACCTGGGCTACGAGCAGTACTTC. Amino acid sequence: CASSQNLGYEQYF.